This entry lists 10 T cell receptor beta chains sequenced from one sample in a study of cytomegalovirus exposure and HLA in healthy donors. 13 Jbeta primers and 60 Vbeta primers were used for the PCR. TCRdb's table, derived via immunoSEQ multiplex PCR, lists solely in-frame clones and lacks some. The sample shows some 200,000 clones, 75% to 90% of them seen only once. Sequences were obtained from PBMCs. These receptors were collected from a man aged 45 to 65 in good health and CMV-seronegative.

Only one count was recorded for this clone. The J gene is TRBJ1-1, the V gene TRBV18; the match to TRBD1 covers 9 bases. The V and J ends lost 3 bases and 6 bases, in that order; junction bases with no gene match: 5. Germline V gives CDR1 KGHSH, CDR2 LQKENI. The CDR3 length is 14 residues. The CDR3 DNA reads TGTGCCAGCTCACCGCTCGACAGGGGGTCTGAAGCTTTCTTT. Translation: CASSPLDRGSEAFF.

V gene TRBV2 combines with J gene TRBJ1-3; 8 bases line up with TRBD1. After removal of 10 bases from V and 0 bases from J, the junction contained 2 bases not matched to a gene. This CDR3 region has 13 residues. Looked up from germline, CDR1 is SNHLY and CDR2 is FYNNEI. CDR3 residues: CATGQDSGNTIYF. CDR3 in DNA: TGTGCCACGGGACAGGACTCTGGAAACACCATATATTTT.

This clone has only one observation. The chain couples TRBV7-3 to TRBJ2-1; D is ambiguous. The CDR3 spans 12 residues. V was clipped by 5 bases and J by 7 bases, with 9 bases between them. Germline lookup yields CDR1 SGHTA and CDR2 FQGTGA. CDR3 residues: CASSLNLNEQFF. The CDR3 bases are TGTGCCAGCAGCCTTAATCTAAATGAGCAGTTCTTC.

The chain employs TRBV6-4 and TRBJ1-5; D gene uncertain. This CDR3 spans 16 amino acids. V lost 1 base and J lost 0, with 10 bases in between. CDR1 and CDR2 (germline): MRHNA, SNTAGT. CDR3 bases: TGTGCCAGCAGTGACTTTATACGTAGTAGCAATCAGCCCCAGCATTTT. This translates into CASSDFIRSSNQPQHF.

The chain couples TRBV28 to TRBJ2-7; 11 nucleotides agree with TRBD2. V shed 7 bases and J 6 bases; nucleotides not matched to a gene: 11. Germline lookup yields CDR1 MDHEN and CDR2 SYDVKM. The CDR3 has 15 amino acids. The CDR3 spells CASITSGSEVLEQYF. DNA of the CDR3: TGTGCCAGCATTACTAGCGGGAGTGAAGTCCTCGAGCAGTACTTC.

The rearrangement joins TRBV14 to TRBJ2-7, with 12 bases matching TRBD2. Germline V CDR1 and CDR2: SGHDN, FVKESK. The length of the CDR3 is 14 residues. V gave up 5 bases and J gave up 3 bases; unmatched junction bases: 2. In DNA form, the CDR3 reads TGTGCCAGCAGCTTGGGACTAGCGGGCTACGAGCAGTACTTC. Protein product: CASSLGLAGYEQYF.

The J gene is TRBJ2-5, the V gene TRBV7-9; 10 nucleotides match TRBD1. In germline, CDR1 is SEHNR, CDR2 FQNEAQ (reference sequence). Trimming cost V 5 bases and J 5 bases; bases outside gene matches: 8. The CDR3 has 15 residues. The CDR3 nucleotides are TGTGCCAGCAGCCCCTCTGACAGGGGGCGGGAGACCCAGTACTTC. It encodes CASSPSDRGRETQYF. Using reference TRBV7-9 and TRBJ2-5 for the parts outside the CDR3, the full variable domain is DTGVSQNPRHKITKRGQNVTFRCDPISEHNRLYWYRQTLGQGPEFLTYFQNEAQLEKSRLLSDRFSAERPKGSFSTLEIQRTEQGDSAMYLCASSPSDRGRETQYFGPGTRLLVL.

V is TRBV6-1 and J is TRBJ2-7; D is unclear. The CDR3 totals 13 residues. V gave up 2 bases and J gave up 3 bases, with 8 bases separating them. In germline, CDR1 is MNHNS, CDR2 SASEGT. Written as DNA, the CDR3 is TGTGCCAGCAGTGAAACAGACCACTACGAGCAGTACTTC. Translation: CASSETDHYEQYF.

In this sample, this clone turned up a few times. The J gene is TRBJ2-1, the V gene TRBV5-1; the match to TRBD2 covers 8 bases. This CDR3 has 17 residues. The germline CDR1 and CDR2 sequences are SGHRS and YFSETQ. The V segment lost 0 bases and the J segment 7 bases; nucleotides outside the gene matches: 12. The CDR3 DNA is TGCGCCAGCAGCTTGGCTTCGTCGGGGGGGTCGAGGAATGAGCAGTTCTTC. It is translated as CASSLASSGGSRNEQFF.

The rearrangement links TRBV6-5 to TRBJ2-1; a possible D gene is TRBD1 (6 bases). The CDR3 loop spans 14 amino acids. In germline, CDR1 is MNHEY, CDR2 SVGAGI. Trimming took 8 bases from V and 4 from J, leaving 15 bases between them. As DNA, the CDR3 is TGTGCCAGCGGTCCCCAGGGGATATACAATGAGCAGTTCTTC. This encodes CASGPQGIYNEQFF.